The 17 T cell receptor beta chains reported below all come from one sample, sequenced in a study of CXCR3-negative and CXCR3-positive naive CD8 T cells. cDNA libraries for TRB were generated by 5' RACE incorporating UMI labels. Reanalyzing the 5' RACE reads, TCRdb keeps one entry per CDR3 protein, without DNA. There are tens of thousands of distinct CDR3 sequences in the sample, with less than 1.6% held by the top ten. Input material: naive CXCR3- CD8+ T cells from blood. Subset given: CD45RO-CCR7+CD27+CD95- naive CD8+ T cells lacking CXCR3 (TNR3-). The source of these receptors is a human donor in good health. Some clones in this sample may be carry-over from other donors' samples.

The chain combines TRBV4-1 with TRBJ2-7; TCRdb names TRBD2, which stays unverified in the absence of DNA. This CDR3 comprises 15 residues. The V gene's germline CDR1 is MGHRA and CDR2 YSYEKL. The CDR3 protein is CASSPGTSVDYEQYF.

The genes are TRBV10-3 and TRBJ1-5. The CDR3 length is 12 residues. Germline CDR1 is ENHRY and CDR2 is SYGVKD. CDR3 amino acids: CAISENAWPQHF.

This sequence joins TRBV28 and TRBJ1-1; TCRdb's D call of TRBD1 is untestable without DNA. Germline CDR1 MDHEN, CDR2 SYDVKM. CDR3 length: 12 amino acids. This CDR3 reads CASSLSGDKAFF.

The J gene is TRBJ2-3, the V gene TRBV6-5. Germline V gives CDR1 MNHEY, CDR2 SVGAGI. The CDR3 has 16 residues. CDR3 loop: CASSYSLRRLGDTQYF.

The V call is TRBV15, the J call TRBJ2-1. This CDR3 is 17 amino acids long. Germline lookup yields CDR1 LNHNV and CDR2 YYDKDF (reference sequence). The chain's CDR3 is CATSRDLAGSSYNEQFF.

The gene calls are TRBV7-9 and TRBJ1-5. Germline CDR1 SEHNR, CDR2 FQNEAQ (reference sequence). This CDR3 spans 13 amino acids. The CDR3 spells CASSAGGNQPQHF.

CDR3 protein: CASRLTRDSYEQYF. V is TRBV4-2 and J is TRBJ2-7. There are 14 residues in the CDR3. Germline CDR1 and CDR2: LGHNA and YNFKEQ.

The chain couples TRBV29-1 to TRBJ2-1; without DNA, the TCRdb call of TRBD1 cannot be checked. CDR1 and CDR2 (germline): SQVTM, ANQGSEA. The CDR3 has 12 amino acids. The CDR3 spells CSVRPREWEQFF.

V gene TRBV7-7 combines with J gene TRBJ2-7. The CDR3 is 13 amino acids. Germline V gene data show CDR1 as SSHAT and CDR2 as FNYEAQ (reference sequence). This CDR3 is CASSLDVVREQYF.

The V and J genes are TRBV7-6 and TRBJ2-3; TCRdb returns TRBD2, unconfirmable since there is no DNA. The CDR3 has 16 amino acids. The germline V gene encodes CDR1 SGHVS and CDR2 FNYEAQ. This CDR3 reads CASSLGTSGSTDTQYF.

This sequence joins TRBV24-1 and TRBJ2-1. The CDR3 contains 13 residues. Germline V gene lookup returns CDR1 KGHDR and CDR2 SFDVKD. The CDR3: CATSDLVGVGQFF.

Judged by frequency, this clonotype is medium-sized (0.01 to 0.1%). This chain connects TRBV27 to TRBJ2-7; the D gene TCRdb calls, TRBD1, cannot be checked with no DNA. Germline loops: CDR1 MNHEY, CDR2 SMNVEV (reference sequence). This CDR3 comprises 15 residues. CDR3 residues: CASSLAASGAGEQYF.

The V gene is TRBV7-2, the J gene TRBJ2-3. The germline gives CDR1 SGHTA, CDR2 FQGNSA. The CDR3 spans 14 residues. CDR3 protein: CASSPLSETDTQYF.

This sequence joins TRBV3-1 and TRBJ2-2. The germline V gene encodes CDR1 LGHDT and CDR2 YNNKEL (reference sequence). This CDR3 region has 14 residues. CDR3 in amino acids: CASSQGLNTGELFF.

V gene TRBV7-9 combines with J gene TRBJ2-7; the D call of TRBD2 rests on TCRdb alone, since no DNA is present to check it. The germline gives CDR1 SEHNR, CDR2 FQNEAQ (reference sequence). The CDR3 extends over 15 amino acids. CDR3 loop: CASTHHQQLAYEQYF.

The chain joins TRBV6-2 or TRBV6-3 to TRBJ2-7; TCRdb reports TRBD1, a call that lacks DNA to check it against. Per germline, CDR1 MNHEY and CDR2 SVGEGT. This CDR3 is 15 amino acids long. CDR3 amino acids: CASSYGWAIPYEQYF.

The V and J genes are TRBV29-1 and TRBJ2-7; as DNA is missing, the TRBD2 call by TCRdb cannot be tested. Germline loops: CDR1 SQVTM, CDR2 ANQGSEA. The CDR3 spans 11 residues. The CDR3 sequence is CSVEGRDEQYF.